The 19 T cell receptor beta chains given below trace back to one sample, sequenced in a study of shared clonotypes between healthy human individuals. The repertoire was sequenced with immunoSEQ multiplex PCR; TCRdb's copy has only in-frame clones and lacks some. The profile covers over a million clones, with roughly 98% appearing a single time and about 0.42% taken by the ten largest. What was sequenced was naive CD4+ T cells sorted from blood. The sample's subset: CD45RA+ positively selected. These receptors were obtained from a man aged 25-45 years in good health.

This chain uses TRBV28 with TRBJ2-1, with D uncertain. CDR1 is MDHEN, CDR2 SYDVKM, per germline. V gave up 2 bases and J gave up 6 bases, with 8 bases separating them. This CDR3 has 13 residues. The CDR3, as DNA: TGTGCCAGCAGTTTAGATCCCTTCAATGAGCAGTTCTTC. Translation: CASSLDPFNEQFF.

The chain recombines TRBV6-1 with TRBJ2-2; the D gene is possibly TRBD1 (6 bases). Per the germline V gene, CDR1 is MNHNS and CDR2 is SASEGT. The CDR3 spans 14 residues. The V and J ends lost 6 bases and 1 base respectively, with 9 bases between them. The CDR3 loop is CASRATGNTGELFF. CDR3 coding DNA: TGTGCCAGCAGAGCGACAGGGAACACCGGGGAGCTGTTTTTT.

This chain links TRBV13 with TRBJ1-4; D uncertain. The V end was cut by 5 bases, the J end by 8 bases, with 9 bases between. This CDR3 contains 12 residues. CDR1 and CDR2 (germline): PRHDT, FYEKMQ (reference sequence). CDR3 bases: TGTGCCAGCAGCGTAGCCGGGGAAAAACTGTTTTTT. It yields the protein CASSVAGEKLFF.

J is TRBJ2-2 and V is TRBV9; D remains ambiguous. Germline CDR1 is SGDLS and CDR2 is YYNGEE. This CDR3 region has 13 residues. The germline V and J ends were trimmed by 2 bases and 5 bases, with 7 bases remaining between them. CDR3 in DNA: TGTGCCAGCAGCGTTAGCCTTACCGGGGAGCTGTTTTTT. As protein: CASSVSLTGELFF.

The V gene is TRBV7-8, the J gene TRBJ1-1; the D is unclear. V lost 0 bases and J lost 1, with 6 bases in between. The CDR3 extends over 14 amino acids. CDR1 SGHVS and CDR2 FQNEAQ come from the germline V gene. The CDR3 loop reads CASSLAAGNTEAFF. The CDR3 DNA reads as TGTGCCAGCAGCTTAGCAGCAGGGAACACTGAAGCTTTCTTT.

This chain uses TRBV5-1 with TRBJ1-2, with a weak D call TRBD1 (6 bases). The CDR3 totals 14 residues. The V end lost 7 bases, the J end lost 6 bases, and 19 bases lay between the germline ends. Germline lookup yields CDR1 SGHRS and CDR2 YFSETQ. The CDR3: CASSPSPQGNGYTF. The CDR3 nucleotides are TGCGCCAGCTCTCCCTCCCCGCAGGGGAATGGCTACACCTTC.

The V gene is TRBV5-1, the J gene TRBJ2-7, with 7 positions matching TRBD1. CDR3 size: 15 residues. V lost 0 bases and J lost 3; bases outside the gene matches: 6. Germline-derived CDR1 and CDR2 are SGHRS and YFSETQ. The CDR3 here is CASSLAPTGHYEQYF. The CDR3, as DNA: TGCGCCAGCAGCTTGGCCCCGACAGGGCACTACGAGCAGTACTTC.

On this clone: This same CDR3 is encoded by further DNA sequences in the sample. The gene calls are TRBV6-5 and TRBJ2-1, with no clear D. CDR3 length: 15 amino acids. Per the germline V gene, CDR1 is MNHEY and CDR2 is SVGAGI. V dropped 0 bases and J dropped 2 bases, with 8 bases sitting between them. The CDR3 is CASSYSAGTYNEQFF. In DNA form, the CDR3 reads TGTGCCAGCAGTTACTCGGCAGGTACCTACAATGAGCAGTTCTTC.

The V gene is TRBV27, the J gene TRBJ2-2, with 7 bases lining up with TRBD2. In germline, CDR1 is MNHEY, CDR2 SMNVEV (reference sequence). The CDR3 runs 15 residues. The V gene end was trimmed by 3 bases and the J gene end by 3 bases; junction bases not matched to a gene: 4. CDR3 in amino acids: CASSFGGRDTGELFF. The DNA of the CDR3 is TGTGCCAGCAGTTTTGGGGGGAGGGACACCGGGGAGCTGTTTTTT.

As to this clone: This CDR3 is also generated by other DNA sequences in the sample. The chain employs TRBV18 and TRBJ2-7, with 8 bases lining up with TRBD1. V lost 3 bases, J lost 4 bases, and 5 bases stayed unmatched. Germline assignment: CDR1 KGHSH and CDR2 LQKENI. The CDR3 length is 14 residues. The chain's CDR3 is CASSPLQGAYEQYF. CDR3 nucleotide sequence: TGTGCCAGCTCACCCCTCCAGGGGGCTTACGAGCAGTACTTC.

CDR3 nucleotide sequence: TGCGCCAGCAGCTTGGTCCCAGCGGGAGAGCCCGATGAGCAGTTCTTC. Protein product: CASSLVPAGEPDEQFF. The chain recombines TRBV5-1 with TRBJ2-1; 8 bases are a match to TRBD2. Trimming took 0 bases from V and 8 from J; bases not matched to a gene: 10. Germline CDR1 and CDR2: SGHRS and YFSETQ. The CDR3 totals 16 residues.

Note on this clone: The sample holds other DNA sequences that translate to the same CDR3. V gene TRBV5-1 combines with J gene TRBJ2-1; 11 nucleotides line up with TRBD1. CDR3 length equals 14 residues. Looked up from germline, CDR1 is SGHRS and CDR2 is YFSETQ. V trimming: 5 bases; J trimming: 7 bases; junction bases outside the gene matches: 5. As DNA, the CDR3 is TGCGCCAGCAGATCTGGGACAGGGGGGAATGAGCAGTTCTTC. Translating it yields CASRSGTGGNEQFF.

The chain has TRBV2 and TRBJ1-2; perhaps TRBD1 as D (5 bases). Per germline, CDR1 SNHLY and CDR2 FYNNEI. The length of the CDR3 is 15 residues. Trimming removed 6 bases at V and 7 bases at J, with 21 bases between. CDR3 region: CASSLLRDPTRGYTF. Here the CDR3 DNA reads TGTGCCAGCAGCCTATTGCGGGACCCAACGCGTGGCTACACCTTC.

This rearrangement joins TRBV11-3 to TRBJ1-1, with 8 bases fitting TRBD1. The CDR3 runs to 14 residues. Germline V lookup: CDR1 SGHNT, CDR2 YENEEA. With 4 bases clipped from V and 5 bases from J, the junction kept 6 bases outside the gene matches. CDR3 loop: CASSSSRGHTEAFF. In DNA, the CDR3 is TGTGCCAGCAGCTCGAGCAGGGGGCATACTGAAGCTTTCTTT.

CDR3 in DNA: TGTGCCACCAAACAGGGATATCAGTTCTACAATGAGCAGTTCTTC. Protein product: CATKQGYQFYNEQFF. The chain uses TRBV19 and TRBJ2-1; D perhaps matches TRBD1 (6 bases). From germline, CDR1 is LNHDA and CDR2 SQIVND (reference sequence). Trimming removed 10 bases at V and 3 bases at J, with 19 bases between. The length of the CDR3 is 15 residues. The variable domain in full, with the rest retrieved from reference TRBV19 and TRBJ2-1, is DGGITQSPKYLFRKEGQNVTLSCEQNLNHDAMYWYRQDPGQGLRLIYYSQIVNDFQKGDIAEGYSVSREKKESFPLTVTSAQKNPTAFYLCATKQGYQFYNEQFFGPGTRLTVL.

Concerning this clone: This sample also contains other DNA sequences that code for the same CDR3. The V and J genes are TRBV18 and TRBJ1-2; D remains unclear. Germline lookup yields CDR1 KGHSH and CDR2 LQKENI. The V end lost 1 base, the J end lost 6 bases, and 9 bases lay between the germline ends. CDR3 size: 13 residues. The CDR3 nucleotides read TGTGCCAGCTCACCACTAGACCGGGATGGCTACACCTTC. Its protein product is CASSPLDRDGYTF.

The V and J genes are TRBV25-1 and TRBJ2-3; TRBD2 might be the D (6 bases). The CDR3 covers 15 residues. Per germline, CDR1 MGHDK and CDR2 SYGVNS. Trimming left V 4 bases short and J 2 bases short, with 13 bases between. CDR3: CASSAGTSYTDTQYF. The CDR3 nucleotides are TGTGCCAGCAGTGCCGGGACTTCTTACACAGATACGCAGTATTTT.

The chain carries TRBV5-4 and TRBJ1-2; 8 positions agree with TRBD1. Per the germline V gene, CDR1 is SGHNT and CDR2 is YYREEE (reference sequence). Trimming took 4 bases from V and 8 from J; bases not matched to a gene: 16. CDR3 length: 16 residues. CDR3 DNA sequence: TGTGCCAGCAGCCCTGGACAGGGAGGCACCACGCGGGGCTACACCTTC. It translates to CASSPGQGGTTRGYTF.

The genes are TRBV28 and TRBJ2-2; a possible D gene is TRBD2 (6 bases). The CDR3 has 13 residues. V shed 8 bases and J shed 3 bases, with 10 bases lying between them. CDR1 is MDHEN, CDR2 SYDVKM, per germline. CDR3 sequence (DNA): TGTGCCAGCGGGACTGCATACACCGGGGAGCTGTTTTTT. Translating it yields CASGTAYTGELFF.